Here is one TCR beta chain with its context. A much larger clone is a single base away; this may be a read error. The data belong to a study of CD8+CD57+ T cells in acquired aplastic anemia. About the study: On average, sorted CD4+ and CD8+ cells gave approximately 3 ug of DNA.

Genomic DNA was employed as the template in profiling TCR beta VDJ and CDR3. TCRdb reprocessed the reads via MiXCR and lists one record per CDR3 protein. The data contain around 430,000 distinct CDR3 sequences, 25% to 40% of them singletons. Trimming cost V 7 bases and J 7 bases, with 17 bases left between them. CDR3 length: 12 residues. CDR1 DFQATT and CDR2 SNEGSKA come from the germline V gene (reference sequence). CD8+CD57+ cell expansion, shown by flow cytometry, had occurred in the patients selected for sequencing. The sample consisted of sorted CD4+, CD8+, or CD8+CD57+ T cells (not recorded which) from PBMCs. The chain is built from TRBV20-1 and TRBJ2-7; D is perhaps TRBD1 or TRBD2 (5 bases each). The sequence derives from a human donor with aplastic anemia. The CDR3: CSGRDGAWEQYF. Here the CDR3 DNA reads TGCAGTGGCAGAGACGGGGCCTGGGAGCAGTACTTC.